These 12 T cell receptor beta chains originate from one sample sequenced in a study of identical twins. TCRdb reprocessed the 5' RACE reads with MiXCR, giving one entry per CDR3 protein. This table holds about 700,000 distinct CDR3 sequences, roughly 6% found once. Sequenced input: naive T cells sorted from blood. These receptor sequences come from a man younger than 35 in good health.

This clonotype occurred a few times. Just one base apart from a much larger clone, this may be a read error. The CDR3 region is CASKVGTDTQYF. CDR3 bases: TGTGCCAGCAAGGTGGGCACAGATACGCAGTATTTT. The chain uses TRBV11-2 and TRBJ2-3; D is unclear. There are 12 residues in the CDR3. Germline CDR1 reads SGHAT; CDR2 reads FQNNGV. The ends were cut back, 7 bases at V and 1 base at J, with 6 bases in the middle.

This clonotype was observed many times. The chain joins TRBV6-1 to TRBJ2-5; D is ambiguous. The CDR3 loop spans 18 amino acids. The germline CDR1 and CDR2 sequences are MNHNS and SASEGT. V was trimmed by 5 bases and J by 2 bases, leaving 24 bases between them. CDR3 in DNA: TGTGCCAGCAGTCCCACGAAAAAGTATGGTTGGGGACAAGAGACCCAGTACTTC. Its translation: CASSPTKKYGWGQETQYF.

This clonotype showed up many times. The chain links TRBV29-1 to TRBJ2-4, with a possible D match to TRBD1 (5 bases). Trimming cost V 5 bases and J 8 bases, with 22 bases left between them. This CDR3 spans 15 amino acids. Germline V gene data show CDR1 as SQVTM and CDR2 as ANQGSEA. This CDR3 is CSVLAGFPLRYIQYF. The CDR3 DNA is TGCAGCGTTTTAGCAGGGTTTCCGTTAAGATACATTCAGTACTTC.

The V call is TRBV4-1, the J call TRBJ2-4, with 8 bases that match TRBD2. V trimming: 1 base; J trimming: 1 base; junction bases outside the gene matches: 9. There are 18 residues in the CDR3. Germline V gene lookup returns CDR1 MGHRA and CDR2 YSYEKL. DNA for the CDR3: TGCGCCAGCAGCCAAGGGCTGAGGGGCGGGAGGGCCAAAAACATTCAGTACTTC. This gives the protein CASSQGLRGGRAKNIQYF.

This clonotype was counted many times. V gene TRBV29-1 combines with J gene TRBJ1-4, with D perhaps TRBD1 (5 bases). Germline V lookup: CDR1 SQVTM, CDR2 ANQGSEA. V lost 6 bases and J 2 bases, leaving 13 bases between the germline ends. The CDR3 is 14 amino acids. CDR3 residues: CSVAHGGTNEKLFF. DNA of the CDR3: TGCAGCGTGGCCCATGGGGGGACTAATGAAAAACTGTTTTTT. The full variable domain, in which reference TRBV29-1 and TRBJ1-4 provide the parts outside the CDR3, is SAVISQKPSRDICQRGTSLTIQCQVDSQVTMMFWYRQQPGQSLTLIATANQGSEATYESGFVIDKFPISRPNLTFSTLTVSNMSPEDSSIYLCSVAHGGTNEKLFFGSGTQLSVL.

V gene TRBV6-6 combines with J gene TRBJ1-1; 7 positions match TRBD1. The germline V gene has CDR1 MNHNY and CDR2 SVGAGI (reference sequence). Unmatched junction bases numbered 6, after V lost 7 bases and J lost 7 bases. The CDR3 has 12 amino acids. The CDR3 region is CASTWDSVEAFF. The CDR3 DNA reads TGTGCCAGCACCTGGGACAGCGTTGAAGCTTTCTTT.

The rearrangement links TRBV29-1 to TRBJ2-3, with D uncertain. The CDR3 totals 16 residues. CDR1 SQVTM and CDR2 ANQGSEA come from the germline V gene. V was trimmed by 4 bases and J by 0 bases, leaving 17 bases between them. The CDR3 region has the DNA TGCAGCGTTGTATTTCTTACAGTCAGGAGCACAGATACGCAGTATTTT. Its protein product is CSVVFLTVRSTDTQYF.

This clonotype was observed a few times. The chain links TRBV6-5 to TRBJ2-1, with 7 bases aligning to TRBD2. V gave up 4 bases and J gave up 7 bases; unmatched junction bases: 13. The germline gives CDR1 MNHEY, CDR2 SVGAGI. The CDR3 totals 16 residues. DNA for the CDR3: TGTGCCAGCAGTTCTCCGGGTGGGAGGGCTGGGAATGAGCAGTTCTTC. Its translation is CASSSPGGRAGNEQFF.

This clonotype was detected ten times or more. The V gene is TRBV5-1, the J gene TRBJ2-5, with D possibly being TRBD1 (6 bases). Trimming stripped 3 bases from V and 4 bases from J, with 16 bases between. The CDR3 contains 15 residues. The V gene's germline CDR1 is SGHRS and CDR2 YFSETQ. The DNA of the CDR3 is TGCGCCAGCAGCTCTGGGACAACACGAGGAGAGACCCAGTACTTC. It specifies CASSSGTTRGETQYF. Using reference TRBV5-1 and TRBJ2-5 for the parts outside the CDR3, the full variable domain is KAGVTQTPRYLIKTRGQQVTLSCSPISGHRSVSWYQQTPGQGLQFLFEYFSETQRNKGNFPGRFSGRQFSNSRSEMNVSTLELGDSALYLCASSSGTTRGETQYFGPGTRLLVL.

This clonotype was detected many times. The chain uses TRBV20-1 and TRBJ1-1; 8 bases fit TRBD1. The CDR3 spans 14 residues. Losses at the gene ends were 4 bases for V and 0 bases for J; bases not matched to a gene: 4. Germline lookup yields CDR1 DFQATT and CDR2 SNEGSKA (reference sequence). The CDR3 is CSATSGGLNTEAFF. The CDR3 DNA sequence: TGCAGTGCTACCTCAGGGGGCCTGAACACTGAAGCTTTCTTT.

This clonotype appeared many times. The chain couples TRBV10-3 to TRBJ2-3; TRBD2 is a possible D gene (5 bases). The CDR3 runs to 14 residues. Germline values: CDR1 ENHRY, CDR2 SYGVKD. The ends were cut back, 3 bases at V and 4 bases at J, with 11 bases in the middle. Here the CDR3 reads CAISDLRVPDTQYF. CDR3 in DNA: TGTGCCATCAGTGATCTGAGGGTACCAGATACGCAGTATTTT.

This clonotype was counted many times. The gene calls are TRBV15 and TRBJ2-1; D ambiguous. The germline CDR1 and CDR2 sequences are LNHNV and YYDKDF (reference sequence). With 0 bases removed from V and 0 bases from J, the gap between germline ends came to 9 bases. The CDR3 runs 16 residues. CDR3: CATSRELAGSYNEQFF. CDR3 in DNA: TGTGCCACCAGCAGAGAACTGGCAGGCTCCTACAATGAGCAGTTCTTC.